This T cell receptor (beta chain) was recorded in a study of shared clonotypes between healthy human individuals (dated by TCRdb to about 2020). Some background on the complete study: The cohort included a few men and two women between 18 and 49 years of age. For each donor, three plates each were used for CD4 naive and CD4 memory, two plates were used for CD8 naive, and one plate was used for CD8 memory. Blood TCR repertoires of about five healthy adults were deeply sequenced to estimate repertoire size and the extent of clonotype sharing between individuals. To increase sequencing depth and limit assay-specific biases, TCR repertoire library preparation and sequencing were carried out by different laboratories using diverse techniques. Each donor's leukapheresis produced roughly between roughly 0.9 and 8.9 billion PBMCs.

Using the deep immunoSEQ assay, TCR CDR3 regions were amplified from genomic DNA by multiplex PCR. For each cell subset, the extracted genomic DNA was distributed evenly across all wells of several immunoSEQ 96-well plates, and each plate served as one replicate. For sorted subsets, each replicate PCR was loaded with around 200 ng genomic DNA, equivalent to roughly 30,000 T cell genomes. Purified libraries were measured with a Qubit 3.0 fluorometer, size-checked on a Bioanalyzer 2100, and measured again with the KAPA Library Quantification kit. Each immunoSEQ 96-well plate was sequenced on its own single-read 150-cycle Illumina NextSeq 550 flow cell. The authors' pipeline ran thus. The immunoSEQ output contained only junctional sequences without quality scores, so filtering could not match that applied to full-length reads. To assign V/J genes and CDR3, sequences were annotated using PyIR, a Python wrapper for IgBLAST v1.9, with IMGT germline references. Any read was removed if the V/J assignment was weak (E-value above 1e-6), the CDR3 was missing, or the read contained stop codons, out-of-frame junctions, or ambiguous translated residues. A V3J clonotype was defined by an identical inferred V gene, J gene, and CDR3 amino acid sequence. To compute the percentage overlap between repertoires, the number of shared unique clonotypes was divided by the size of the smaller repertoire. Richness of each repertoire was evaluated using RTK rarefaction, the Chao1 estimator, and Recon v2.1 estimates of unobserved clonotypes. Generation probabilities for all TCRbeta clonotypes obtained by the gDNA method from a few donors were computed using OLGA. TCRdb's version of the immuneACCESS table is confined to in-frame rearrangements and falls short of the full clone set. An unresolved V gene accounts for under half of the shortfall where checked; the remainder is of unknown origin. V, J and clone size reflect that table, while D and trimming were determined from the DNA. Recorded for this sample are roughly 1 million clones; more than 60% of them occurred a single time. The ten largest clonotypes hold approximately 1.5% of the sample.

On this clone itself: Its antigen target is currently unknown. No base quality information exists; no much larger clone differs at one position.

CDR3 length: 13 amino acids, cysteine to phenylalanine. Just CDR3 DNA is preserved here, 39 bases in frame from base 1. The germline V gene supplies CDR1 MNHNS and CDR2 SASEGT. V and J are trimmed by 5 bases and 9 bases, and the gene matches miss 8 bases of the junction. The donors were healthy, HIV-negative adults with no recently reported acute infections or vaccinations. Only Caucasian adults living in Nashville, Tennessee, USA were represented among the donors. CD4+ T cells were enriched by magnetic negative selection, after which naive cells were positively selected on CD45RA and the negative fraction was taken as the memory subset. After blood collection by leukapheresis, PBMCs were isolated using Ficoll-Histopaque density gradient centrifugation and then cryopreserved in the vapor phase of liquid nitrogen. Analytical flow cytometry was used to check the purity and quantity of every magnetically sorted T cell population. Genomic DNA was isolated from each sorted fraction and quantified by UV absorbance on a Nanodrop 2000c.

Broader findings and caveats from the paper: Pairwise subsampling led to the expectation that sequencing depth would affect the degree of clonotype sharing among donors. The small number of donors limited the genetic and exposure-history diversity represented. Estimated clonotype richness was generally larger for naive than for memory subsets. Higher generation probabilities were observed for clonotypes shared by all four sorted-subset donors than for non-shared clonotypes. Sampling was restricted to blood, and TCR repertoires in tissue are likely to differ from TCR repertoires in blood. Incomplete sequencing was indicated by rarefaction of sorted-subset datasets, despite the large sequencing depth. Across a few donors, approximately 4.9% of naive CD4, roughly 3.3% of naive CD8, under 2.5% of memory CD4, and approximately 0.4% of memory CD8 clonotypes were shared.

The chain employs TRBV6-1 and TRBJ1-2; 8 of the junction bases match TRBD1. Sequenced sample: memory CD4+ T cells sorted from blood. This specimen's cell subset or site label, interpreted: CD45RA-negative fraction. The sequence came from a young man in good health. The CDR3 has the sequence CASSSTGAKSYTF. The nucleotide sequence is given as TGTGCCAGCAGTTCGACAGGGGCCAAGAGCTACACCTTC.